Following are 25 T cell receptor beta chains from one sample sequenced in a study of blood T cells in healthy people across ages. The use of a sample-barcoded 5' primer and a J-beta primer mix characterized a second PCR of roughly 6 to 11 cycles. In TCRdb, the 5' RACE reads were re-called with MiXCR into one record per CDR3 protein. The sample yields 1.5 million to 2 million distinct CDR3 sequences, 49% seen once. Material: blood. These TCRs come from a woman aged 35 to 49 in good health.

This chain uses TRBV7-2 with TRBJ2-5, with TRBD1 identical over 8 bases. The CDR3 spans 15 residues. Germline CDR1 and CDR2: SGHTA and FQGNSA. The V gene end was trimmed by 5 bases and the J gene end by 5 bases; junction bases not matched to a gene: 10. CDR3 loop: CASSPQTGQGETQYF. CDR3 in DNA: TGTGCCAGCAGCCCCCAAACCGGACAGGGCGAGACCCAGTACTTC.

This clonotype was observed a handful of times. Here the CDR3 reads CSAARGGSETQYF. For the CDR3, the DNA is TGCAGCGCCGCCCGCGGAGGAAGTGAGACCCAGTACTTC. The rearrangement uses TRBV29-1 and TRBJ2-5; D perhaps matches TRBD2 (5 bases). This CDR3 comprises 13 residues. V was shortened by 7 bases and J by 5 bases, with 17 bases between the two germline ends. Germline V gene sequence: CDR1 SQVTM, CDR2 ANQGSEA.

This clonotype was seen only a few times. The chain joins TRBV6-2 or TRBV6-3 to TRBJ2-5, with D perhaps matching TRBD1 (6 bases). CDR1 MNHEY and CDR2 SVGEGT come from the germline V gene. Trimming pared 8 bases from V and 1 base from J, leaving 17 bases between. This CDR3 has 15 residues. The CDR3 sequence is CASLPGQRSQETQYF. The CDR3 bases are TGTGCCAGCCTCCCGGGACAAAGAAGCCAAGAGACCCAGTACTTC.

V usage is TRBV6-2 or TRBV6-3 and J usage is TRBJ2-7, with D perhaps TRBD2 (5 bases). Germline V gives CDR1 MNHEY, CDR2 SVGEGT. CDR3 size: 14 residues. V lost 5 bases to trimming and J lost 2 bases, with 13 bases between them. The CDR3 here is CASSDRADPYEQYF. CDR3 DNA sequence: TGTGCCAGCAGTGATCGAGCGGACCCCTACGAGCAGTACTTC.

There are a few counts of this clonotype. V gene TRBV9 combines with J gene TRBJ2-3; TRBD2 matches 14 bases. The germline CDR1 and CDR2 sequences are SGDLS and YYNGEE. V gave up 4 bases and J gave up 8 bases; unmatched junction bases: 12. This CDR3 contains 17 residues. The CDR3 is CASSLRLAGGPQGTQYF. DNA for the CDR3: TGTGCCAGCAGCTTACGACTAGCGGGGGGGCCCCAGGGTACGCAGTATTTT.

DNA of the CDR3: TGTGCCAGCAGTGAACCGGGACAGGGGACACAGCAGTTCTTC. As protein: CASSEPGQGTQQFF. The chain recombines TRBV25-1 with TRBJ2-1, with TRBD1 matching 10 bases. J was trimmed by 11 bases and V by 2 bases; bases with no gene match: 6. This CDR3 comprises 14 residues. Germline values: CDR1 MGHDK, CDR2 SYGVNS.

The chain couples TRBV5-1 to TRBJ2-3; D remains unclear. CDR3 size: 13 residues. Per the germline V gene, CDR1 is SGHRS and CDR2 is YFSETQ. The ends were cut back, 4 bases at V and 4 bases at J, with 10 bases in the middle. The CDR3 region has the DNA TGCGCCAGCAGCGTGAGCGCCCCAGATACGCAGTATTTT. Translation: CASSVSAPDTQYF.

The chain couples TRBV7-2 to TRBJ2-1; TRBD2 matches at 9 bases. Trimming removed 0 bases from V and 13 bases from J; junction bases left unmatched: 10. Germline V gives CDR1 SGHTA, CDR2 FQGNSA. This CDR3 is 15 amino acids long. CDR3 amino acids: CASSLARGGRKTQFF. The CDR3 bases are TGTGCCAGCAGCTTAGCGCGGGGGGGGAGGAAGACCCAGTTCTTC.

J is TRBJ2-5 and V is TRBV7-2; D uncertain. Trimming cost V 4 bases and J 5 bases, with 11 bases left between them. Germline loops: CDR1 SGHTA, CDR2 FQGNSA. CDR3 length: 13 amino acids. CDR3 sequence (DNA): TGTGCCAGCAGCTATCGGATAGGGGAGACCCAGTACTTC. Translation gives CASSYRIGETQYF.

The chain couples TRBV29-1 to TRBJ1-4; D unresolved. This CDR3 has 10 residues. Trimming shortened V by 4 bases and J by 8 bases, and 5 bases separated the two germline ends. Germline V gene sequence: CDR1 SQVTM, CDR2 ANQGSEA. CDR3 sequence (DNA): TGCAGCGTTGGATCCGAAAAACTGTTTTTT. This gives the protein CSVGSEKLFF.

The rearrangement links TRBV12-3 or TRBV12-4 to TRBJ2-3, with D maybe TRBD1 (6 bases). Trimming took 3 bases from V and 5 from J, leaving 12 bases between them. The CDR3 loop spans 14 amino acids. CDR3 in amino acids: CASSFRGRGDTQYF. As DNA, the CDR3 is TGTGCCAGCAGTTTTAGGGGGAGAGGAGATACGCAGTATTTT.

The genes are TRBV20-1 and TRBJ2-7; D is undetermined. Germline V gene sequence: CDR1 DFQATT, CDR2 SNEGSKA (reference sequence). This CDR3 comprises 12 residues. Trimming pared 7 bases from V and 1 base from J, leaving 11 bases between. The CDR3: CSVMTGSYEQYF. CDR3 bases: TGCAGTGTTATGACGGGTTCCTACGAGCAGTACTTC.

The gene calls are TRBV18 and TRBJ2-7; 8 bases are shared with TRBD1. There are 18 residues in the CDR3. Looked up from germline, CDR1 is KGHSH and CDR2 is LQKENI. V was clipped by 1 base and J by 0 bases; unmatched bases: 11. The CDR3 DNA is TGTGCCAGCTCACCACGACAGGGGTCGCCTCCCAGCTCCTACGAGCAGTACTTC. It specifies CASSPRQGSPPSSYEQYF.

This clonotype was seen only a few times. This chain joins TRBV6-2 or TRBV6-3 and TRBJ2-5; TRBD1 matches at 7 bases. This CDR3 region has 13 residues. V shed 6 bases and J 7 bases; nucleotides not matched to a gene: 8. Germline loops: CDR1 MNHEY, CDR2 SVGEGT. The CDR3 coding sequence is TGTGCCAGCAGCCGACAGGGCCAGGGGACCCAGTACTTC. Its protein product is CASSRQGQGTQYF.

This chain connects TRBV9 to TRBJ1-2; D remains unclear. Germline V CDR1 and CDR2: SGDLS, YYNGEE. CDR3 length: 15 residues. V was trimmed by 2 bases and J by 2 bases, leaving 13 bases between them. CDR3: CASSVGDGLNYGYTF. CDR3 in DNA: TGTGCCAGCAGCGTGGGCGACGGCTTAAACTATGGCTACACCTTC. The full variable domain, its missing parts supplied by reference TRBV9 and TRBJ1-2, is DSGVTQTPKHLITATGQRVTLRCSPRSGDLSVYWYQQSLDQGLQFLIQYYNGEERAKGNILERFSAQQFPDLHSELNLSSLELGDSALYFCASSVGDGLNYGYTFGSGTRLTVV.

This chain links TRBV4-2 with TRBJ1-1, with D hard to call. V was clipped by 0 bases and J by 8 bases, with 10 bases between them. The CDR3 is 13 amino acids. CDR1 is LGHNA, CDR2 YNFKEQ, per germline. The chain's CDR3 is CASSQDMGKEAFF. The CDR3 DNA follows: TGTGCCAGCAGCCAAGATATGGGCAAAGAAGCTTTCTTT.

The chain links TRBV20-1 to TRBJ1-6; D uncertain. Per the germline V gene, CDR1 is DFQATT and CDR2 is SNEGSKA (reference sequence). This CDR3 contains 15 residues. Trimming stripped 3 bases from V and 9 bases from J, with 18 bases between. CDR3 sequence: CSARFREPLSSPLHF. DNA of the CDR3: TGCAGTGCTAGGTTCCGGGAACCACTTAGTTCACCCCTCCACTTT.

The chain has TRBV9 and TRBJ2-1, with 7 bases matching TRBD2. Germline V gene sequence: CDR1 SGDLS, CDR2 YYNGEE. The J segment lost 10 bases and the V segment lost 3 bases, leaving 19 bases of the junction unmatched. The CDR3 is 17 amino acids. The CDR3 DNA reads TGTGCCAGCAGCGCCCGCCCTTTGGGACTAAAGTCCGCAGAGCAGTTCTTC. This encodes CASSARPLGLKSAEQFF.

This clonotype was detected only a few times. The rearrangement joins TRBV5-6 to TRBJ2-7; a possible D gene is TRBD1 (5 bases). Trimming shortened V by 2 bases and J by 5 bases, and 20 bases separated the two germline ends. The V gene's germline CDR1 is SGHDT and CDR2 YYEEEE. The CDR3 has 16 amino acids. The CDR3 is CASSLVRAGIADEQYF. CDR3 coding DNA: TGTGCCAGCAGCTTAGTTAGAGCAGGGATCGCAGACGAGCAGTACTTC.

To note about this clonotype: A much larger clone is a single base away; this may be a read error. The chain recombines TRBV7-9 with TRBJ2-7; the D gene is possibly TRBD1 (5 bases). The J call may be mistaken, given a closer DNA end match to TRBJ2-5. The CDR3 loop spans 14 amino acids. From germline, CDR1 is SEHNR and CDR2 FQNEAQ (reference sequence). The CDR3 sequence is CASSVKGAGETQYF. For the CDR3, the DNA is TGTGCCAGCAGCGTAAAAGGGGCCGGGGAGACCCAGTACTTC.

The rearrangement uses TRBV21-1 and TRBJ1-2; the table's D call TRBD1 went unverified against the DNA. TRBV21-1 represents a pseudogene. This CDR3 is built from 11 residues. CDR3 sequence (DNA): TGTGCCAGCAGCACCAACAGGGGCTACACCTTC. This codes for CASSTNRGYTF.

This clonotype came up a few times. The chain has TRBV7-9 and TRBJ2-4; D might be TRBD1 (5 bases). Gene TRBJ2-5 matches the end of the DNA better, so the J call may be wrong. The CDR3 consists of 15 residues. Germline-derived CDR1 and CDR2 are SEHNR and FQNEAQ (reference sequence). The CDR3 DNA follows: TGTGCCAGCAGCTCAAGGGCGACAGAGTGGGAGACCCAGTACTTC. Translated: CASSSRATEWETQYF.

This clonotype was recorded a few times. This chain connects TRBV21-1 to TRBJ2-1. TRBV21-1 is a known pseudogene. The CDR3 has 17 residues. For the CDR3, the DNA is TGTGCCAGCATCCAGCCACCTACAGGTAGCTCCTACAATGAGCAGTTCTTC. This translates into CASIQPPTGSSYNEQFF.

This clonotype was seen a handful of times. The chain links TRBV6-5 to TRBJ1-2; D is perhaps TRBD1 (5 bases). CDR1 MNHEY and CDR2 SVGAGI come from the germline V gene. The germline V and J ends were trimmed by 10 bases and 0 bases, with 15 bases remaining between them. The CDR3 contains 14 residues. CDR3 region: CATGGAGANYGYTF. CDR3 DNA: TGTGCCACCGGCGGGGCAGGAGCTAACTATGGCTACACCTTC.

The CDR3 DNA follows: TGTGCCAGCAGCACCCGGGCCCGCGGACGGCATTCACCCCTCCACTTT. It yields the protein CASSTRARGRHSPLHF. The chain combines TRBV21-1 with TRBJ1-6; the table names TRBD1, a call not compared with the DNA. TRBV21-1 is described as a pseudogene. CDR3 length: 16 amino acids.